This T cell receptor beta chain was identified in a study of post-analysis software for immune sequencing data. General study findings and limits: Elevated frequency relative to controls characterized several TRBV segments in patients, TRBV5-6, TRBV5-1 and TRBV20-1 among them.

The trim removed 6 bases at V and 7 bases at J, leaving 7 bases unmatched. Germline V CDR1 and CDR2: MDHEN, SYDVKM. This CDR3 is built from 13 residues. TCR beta cDNA libraries included unique molecular identifiers. TCRdb ran MiXCR on the PCR reads and lists one entry per CDR3 protein. There are around 200,000 distinct CDR3 sequences in the sample; roughly 28% occur only once, and around 3.7% lies in the top ten. The sample holds many counts of this clonotype. No antigen is known for it. The rearrangement links TRBV28 to TRBJ1-2, with TRBD1 identical over 8 bases. This receptor was obtained from a girl aged 2-17 years with multiple sclerosis. The specimen sequenced was blood. Written as DNA, the CDR3 is TGTGCCAGCAGCAACTACGACAGGGGTGGCTACACCTTC. Protein product: CASSNYDRGGYTF.